These T cell receptor beta chains were read from a single sample in a study of cytomegalovirus exposure and HLA in healthy donors. Profiling relied on immunoSEQ multiplex PCR, and the TCRdb table lists in-frame clones only, not all of them. The sample has 130,000 or so clones, 70% to 85% seen once. Sequences were obtained from PBMCs. The receptors come from a woman in her late teens or twenties in good health and CMV-seropositive. The CDR3 runs from the conserved cysteine through the conserved F or W. Each record gives: clone size, D gene, V gene, J gene, CDR3 DNA, CDR3 protein. The D gene is left open where the match is weak. Clone size is not always given. Where it is, it says once, few, many or a class for expanded clones.

abundance: few; d_gene: TRBD2; v_gene: TRBV7-2; j_gene: TRBJ2-3; CDR3nt: TGTGCCAGCAGCCCCGAGGGAGGGGCGGCAGATACGCAGTATTTT; CDR3aa: CASSPEGGAADTQYF
abundance: NA; d_gene: NA; v_gene: TRBV5-6; j_gene: TRBJ1-6; CDR3nt: TGTGCCAGCAGCCGATCGGGGAGTTTTTATAATTCACCCCTCCACTTT; CDR3aa: CASSRSGSFYNSPLHF
abundance: NA; d_gene: TRBD1; v_gene: TRBV4-1; j_gene: TRBJ1-2; CDR3nt: TGCGCCAGCAGCCAAGGAAGTGGGACAGGGGTCTTTAATGGCTACACCTTC; CDR3aa: CASSQGSGTGVFNGYTF
abundance: NA; d_gene: TRBD2; v_gene: TRBV2; j_gene: TRBJ2-3; CDR3nt: TGTGCCAGCAGTGAATCTAGCGGGGCTGGTAATACGCAGTATTTT; CDR3aa: CASSESSGAGNTQYF
abundance: NA; d_gene: NA; v_gene: TRBV6-5; j_gene: TRBJ2-2; CDR3nt: TGTGCCAGCCTCGTTAGGGGGGGCACCGGGGAGCTGTTTTTT; CDR3aa: CASLVRGGTGELFF
abundance: once; d_gene: TRBD1; v_gene: TRBV11-2; j_gene: TRBJ2-7; CDR3nt: TGTGCCAGCAGCCTGACAGGGGGACCCTACGAGCAGTACTTC; CDR3aa: CASSLTGGPYEQYF
abundance: NA; d_gene: TRBD1; v_gene: TRBV7-2; j_gene: TRBJ1-1; CDR3nt: TGTGCCAGCAGCTTGTGGACAGGGGCTACTGAAGCTTTCTTT; CDR3aa: CASSLWTGATEAFF
abundance: medium-sized; d_gene: TRBD1; v_gene: TRBV19; j_gene: TRBJ2-7; CDR3nt: TGTGCCAGTAGTACAGGGACAGGGGACTACGAGCAGTACTTC; CDR3aa: CASSTGTGDYEQYF
abundance: NA; d_gene: NA; v_gene: TRBV6-5; j_gene: TRBJ1-2; CDR3nt: TGTGCCAGCAGTGAACAGGGAGGGGTGGGAGGCTACACCTTC; CDR3aa: CASSEQGGVGGYTF
abundance: NA; d_gene: TRBD2; v_gene: TRBV7-3; j_gene: TRBJ2-1; CDR3nt: TGTGCCTATCGAAGCGGGGGAGACTCCTACAATGAGCAGTTCTTC; CDR3aa: CAYRSGGDSYNEQFF
abundance: once; d_gene: TRBD1; v_gene: TRBV5-6; j_gene: TRBJ2-1; CDR3nt: TGTGCCAGCAGCTTGCCGGGACAGGCGATCAATGAGCAGTTCTTC; CDR3aa: CASSLPGQAINEQFF
abundance: NA; d_gene: TRBD2; v_gene: TRBV27; j_gene: TRBJ2-2; CDR3nt: TGTGCCACCCAGGCGGGACTAGCTCTCGGGGAGCTGTTTTTT; CDR3aa: CATQAGLALGELFF
abundance: NA; d_gene: NA; v_gene: TRBV9; j_gene: TRBJ2-2; CDR3nt: TGTGCCAGCAGCGTAGATCTCTACCCCTACACCGGGGAGCTGTTTTTT; CDR3aa: CASSVDLYPYTGELFF
abundance: NA; d_gene: NA; v_gene: TRBV7-9; j_gene: TRBJ2-1; CDR3nt: TGTGCCAGCAGCGAACCTCTAGGAGGCTACAATGAGCAGTTCTTC; CDR3aa: CASSEPLGGYNEQFF
abundance: few; d_gene: NA; v_gene: TRBV25-1; j_gene: TRBJ1-2; CDR3nt: TGTGCCAGCAGCTACGATCATTACGGGGAGAACTATGGCTACACCTTC; CDR3aa: CASSYDHYGENYGYTF
abundance: NA; d_gene: NA; v_gene: TRBV27; j_gene: TRBJ2-7; CDR3nt: TGTGCCAGCAGTAGAAGGCCCAACCCGGGGTGGCAGTACTTC; CDR3aa: CASSRRPNPGWQYF
abundance: NA; d_gene: TRBD2; v_gene: TRBV7-9; j_gene: TRBJ2-1; CDR3nt: TGTGCCAGCAGCCCCTCCGGGACTAGCTTCGATGAGCAGTTCTTC; CDR3aa: CASSPSGTSFDEQFF
abundance: NA; d_gene: NA; v_gene: TRBV15; j_gene: TRBJ2-5; CDR3nt: TGTGCCACCAGCAGGGAACGGGACTTCCAAGAGACCCAGTACTTC; CDR3aa: CATSRERDFQETQYF
abundance: NA; d_gene: TRBD1; v_gene: TRBV13; j_gene: TRBJ1-4; CDR3nt: TGTGCCAGCAGCTTTACAGGGGCCACAACTAATGAAAAACTGTTTTTT; CDR3aa: CASSFTGATTNEKLFF
abundance: NA; d_gene: TRBD1; v_gene: TRBV19; j_gene: TRBJ1-2; CDR3nt: TGTGCCAGTAGTCTCCGGGACAGCTATGGCTACACCTTC; CDR3aa: CASSLRDSYGYTF
abundance: few; d_gene: NA; v_gene: TRBV29-1; j_gene: TRBJ1-1; CDR3nt: TGCAGCGTTGATCTGACAGGTCAGAACACTGAAGCTTTCTTT; CDR3aa: CSVDLTGQNTEAFF
abundance: few; d_gene: NA; v_gene: TRBV6-6; j_gene: TRBJ1-5; CDR3nt: TGTGCCAGCAGTCCAGGGGTGATGGGCAATCAGCCCCAGCATTTT; CDR3aa: CASSPGVMGNQPQHF
abundance: once; d_gene: NA; v_gene: TRBV7-9; j_gene: TRBJ1-1; CDR3nt: TGTTCCAGCACCTACGAGGACACTGAAGCTTTCTTT; CDR3aa: CSSTYEDTEAFF
abundance: NA; d_gene: NA; v_gene: TRBV28; j_gene: TRBJ2-3; CDR3nt: TGTGCCAGCAGTTTAGGTGGGCGGGCAGATACGCAGTATTTT; CDR3aa: CASSLGGRADTQYF
abundance: once; d_gene: NA; v_gene: TRBV16; j_gene: TRBJ1-1; CDR3nt: TGTGCCAGCAGCCAACCTGACAGAAGGGCTTTCTTT; CDR3aa: CASSQPDRRAFF
abundance: NA; d_gene: NA; v_gene: TRBV10-1; j_gene: TRBJ2-7; CDR3nt: TGCGCCAGCAGTGAGGGGGGGAAACGCGAGCAGTACTTC; CDR3aa: CASSEGGKREQYF
abundance: NA; d_gene: TRBD1; v_gene: TRBV5-5; j_gene: TRBJ1-2; CDR3nt: TGTGCCAGCAGCTTGGCTGGACAGGGGACCTATGGCTACACCTTC; CDR3aa: CASSLAGQGTYGYTF
abundance: NA; d_gene: NA; v_gene: TRBV10-1; j_gene: TRBJ2-3; CDR3nt: TGCGCCAGCATGGAGGCCGGCACAGATACGCAGTATTTT; CDR3aa: CASMEAGTDTQYF
abundance: once; d_gene: TRBD1; v_gene: TRBV19; j_gene: TRBJ2-1; CDR3nt: TGTGCCAGTTCCGGGACAGGGTTGGATGAGCAGTTCTTC; CDR3aa: CASSGTGLDEQFF
abundance: NA; d_gene: NA; v_gene: TRBV11-2; j_gene: TRBJ1-2; CDR3nt: TGTGCCAGCAGCCAGGACAGAGTATATGGCTACACCTTC; CDR3aa: CASSQDRVYGYTF
abundance: NA; d_gene: NA; v_gene: TRBV30; j_gene: TRBJ2-2; CDR3nt: TGTGCCTGGAGTGAGGACAGGCTGTTTTTT; CDR3aa: CAWSEDRLFF
abundance: once; d_gene: TRBD2; v_gene: TRBV5-1; j_gene: TRBJ2-5; CDR3nt: TGCGCCAGCAGCTTGGCCACGAGCGGGGGGGGAGAGACCCAGTACTTC; CDR3aa: CASSLATSGGGETQYF
abundance: NA; d_gene: TRBD1; v_gene: TRBV6-5; j_gene: TRBJ1-4; CDR3nt: TGTGCCAGCAGCGGAGACAGGGGGGAAAAACTGTTTTTT; CDR3aa: CASSGDRGEKLFF
abundance: NA; d_gene: NA; v_gene: TRBV6-1; j_gene: TRBJ1-5; CDR3nt: TGTGCCAGCAGTTCTAGGGGAAGTCAGCCCCAGCATTTT; CDR3aa: CASSSRGSQPQHF
abundance: once; d_gene: TRBD1; v_gene: TRBV19; j_gene: TRBJ2-2; CDR3nt: TGTGCCAGTAGTCTTGGGGGACAGTCGTACGCCGGGGAGCTGTTTTTT; CDR3aa: CASSLGGQSYAGELFF
abundance: NA; d_gene: TRBD1; v_gene: TRBV18; j_gene: TRBJ1-4; CDR3nt: TGTGCCAGCTCACCATGGGACAGGGAGAATGAAAAACTGTTTTTT; CDR3aa: CASSPWDRENEKLFF
abundance: NA; d_gene: NA; v_gene: TRBV11-3; j_gene: TRBJ2-2; CDR3nt: TGTGCCAGCAGCCCAGGACAGTCGAACACCGGGGAGCTGTTTTTT; CDR3aa: CASSPGQSNTGELFF
abundance: NA; d_gene: NA; v_gene: TRBV29-1; j_gene: TRBJ2-1; CDR3nt: TGCAGCGTTTCGGGTGGCGGGCAGTTCTTC; CDR3aa: CSVSGGGQFF
abundance: NA; d_gene: NA; v_gene: TRBV5-1; j_gene: TRBJ1-4; CDR3nt: TGCGCCAGCAGCTTGTCTACTAATGAAAAACTGTTTTTT; CDR3aa: CASSLSTNEKLFF
abundance: NA; d_gene: NA; v_gene: TRBV7-2; j_gene: TRBJ1-1; CDR3nt: TGTGCCAGCAGACAGGGTCGGAGCACTGAAGCGTTCTTT; CDR3aa: CASRQGRSTEAFF
abundance: NA; d_gene: TRBD1; v_gene: TRBV6-4; j_gene: TRBJ1-3; CDR3nt: TGTGCCGGGGACAGCGACTCTGGAAACACCATATATTTT; CDR3aa: CAGDSDSGNTIYF
abundance: NA; d_gene: NA; v_gene: TRBV5-4; j_gene: TRBJ1-1; CDR3nt: TGTGCCAGCAGCCTTACATCGGGAACCGCTGAAGCTTTCTTT; CDR3aa: CASSLTSGTAEAFF
abundance: NA; d_gene: NA; v_gene: TRBV27; j_gene: TRBJ1-1; CDR3nt: TGTGCCAGCAGTATACCCGAGGGCCCGGCTTTCTTT; CDR3aa: CASSIPEGPAFF
abundance: NA; d_gene: NA; v_gene: TRBV11-2; j_gene: TRBJ1-4; CDR3nt: TGTGCCAGCAGCTTACCCCCGGACAGACACGAAAAACTGTTTTTT; CDR3aa: CASSLPPDRHEKLFF
abundance: many; d_gene: NA; v_gene: TRBV6-5; j_gene: TRBJ2-7; CDR3nt: TGTGCCAGCAGTTACTCGAAGGGGGCCTACGAGCAGTACTTC; CDR3aa: CASSYSKGAYEQYF
abundance: NA; d_gene: NA; v_gene: TRBV6-5; j_gene: TRBJ2-7; CDR3nt: TGTGCCAGCACTCCCGTGGGGGCTTACGAGCAGTACTTC; CDR3aa: CASTPVGAYEQYF